This TCR beta chain appears in the sequencing data of a study of cytomegalovirus exposure and HLA in healthy donors (dated by TCRdb to about 2017). With respect to the entire study: An earlier analysis of 587 of the donors reported about 300 Gb of sequence data and 95 million to 120 million unique TCR beta sequences obtained from 150 million to 200 million T cells. An early release that covered roughly 600 HLA-typed donors contained approximately 300 gigabases of sequencing data and 85 million to 100 million unique TCR sequences. The genetic ancestry cluster associated with self-reported Caucasian donors included 80% to 90% of the roughly 390 genotyped donors. The study aimed to test whether signatures of past pathogen exposure could be identified by cataloging public T cell receptors. Using immunosequencing, the study profiled T cell repertoires from roughly 650 subjects and related those repertoires to cytomegalovirus serostatus. Besides the first cohort of roughly 640 subjects, a separate validation cohort made up of 120 different subjects was used. The study combined high-throughput TCR immunosequencing, statistical association of individual TCRs with disease status, and machine learning to predict cytomegalovirus infection status. To study patterns of TCR occurrence, a later analysis re-analyzed previously published TCR beta repertoires from around 700 donors and added high-resolution HLA genotyping. The later analysis used no new phenotypic data to find candidate immune exposures, relying instead on TCR beta sequences and their occurrence across donors. An earlier analysis of nearly 600 of the donors applied high-throughput TCR beta sequencing to assess whether each TCR beta V gene segment acted as functional or pseudogenic. Alongside the repertoire data, information on donor age, sex, ethnicity and CMV serostatus was compiled. In a later genetic analysis, genome-wide SNP genotypes for about 65% of the roughly 700 donors were used, and that subset was treated as a discovery cohort. All discovery cohort repertoires had been generated using a single sequencing platform. Both class I and class II loci were covered by HLA typing, at four-digit resolution. Typing coverage varied by locus: about 620-640 donors for A, B, C, DRB1 and DQB1; 522 for DQA1; some 610 for DPA1; around 450 for DPB1. Several DR-DQ haplotypes were treated as single units for association and clustering because of strong linkage in the cohort. Among 350 to 400 genotyped donors of the cohort, an average of roughly 240,000 unique TCR beta nucleotide sequences were sequenced per donor, roughly a sixth of them non-productive. Overall study results and their limits: Linkage disequilibrium might explain the correlated functional status among segregating V segments, but an unknown experimental factor could not be excluded. The authors suggested that the approach could potentially be generalized to other disease states and immunological phenotypes. The classifier was reported to diagnose cytomegalovirus status with high specificity and sensitivity in both the original and validation cohorts. In an earlier analysis of 587 of the donors, most TCR beta V segments appeared in productive rearrangements about 90% or about 30% of the time, broadly matching IMGT annotations. The sequencing pipeline was judged likely to have produced a cluster of highly shared sequence variants as a technical artifact. Immune exposure information for the cohort was limited to CMV serostatus. In vitro tests confirmed that a few of the cytomegalovirus-associated TCR beta chains recognize cytomegalovirus antigens. While some public TCRs were present in many individuals, most TCR sequences turned up only very rarely across donors. Compared with the approximately 720-donor mean, donors in an Asian-associated ancestry cluster had fewer N-insertions in productive TCRs, according to a later genetic analysis. In a later analysis, HLA-associated TCR beta chains showed more clonal expansion and lower generation probabilities than non-associated chains that were equally common. Because the 87-base-pair reads could not distinguish some IMGT-functional V segments, including TRBV6-2 and TRBV6-3, those segments were excluded. Because some donors lacked HLA typing at each locus, the association tests relied only on the typed subset. According to a later analysis, most CMV-associated TCR beta chains appeared to be HLA-restricted, and the HLA associations seemed to be driven largely by CMV exposure. The earlier analysis of approximately 590 of the donors excluded roughly 16 rarely observed V segments, including chromosome 9 orphons, because counts were too low. A later analysis associated about 18,000 TCR beta sequences with specific HLA alleles at a false discovery rate of 0.05. Only TCR beta chains were sequenced in this cohort, and the absence of alpha or paired-chain data limited detectable features. Presence/absence analyses assumed roughly uniform sequencing depth across donors, an assumption that may not hold. A total of 150 to 200 TCR beta chains were listed by the study as associated with cytomegalovirus. A further reported finding was that TCR beta sequences accurately predicted the HLA-A and HLA-B alleles for most subjects in the first cohort. According to a later analysis, parvovirus B19, influenza, CMV and Epstein-Barr virus appeared linked to several top co-occurrence clusters. Assigning TCR associations to individual alleles was difficult when HLA alleles, especially DR and DQ, strongly co-occurred. A later genetic analysis associated a missense DCLRE1C variant with V-gene and J-gene trimming of TCR beta chains, and an independent cohort replicated the association. In a later analysis, TCR association rates were found to vary across HLA loci, with the most associated TCRs seen for DRB1 alleles and the fewest for HLA-C alleles.

The cohort consisted of fewer than 700 healthy bone marrow donors. At the time of sampling, every cohort member was nominally healthy, though immune exposures that went unrecorded were likely present. The donor was CMV seronegative and belonged to the group of 352 seronegative cohort members. Each donor provided a peripheral blood sample, and peripheral blood mononuclear cells were used for TCR beta sequencing. Genomic DNA extraction from the blood cell samples was performed with the Qiagen DNeasy Blood Extraction Kit. The library was generated by the immunoSEQ multiplex PCR assay. For the multiplex PCR, a mixture combining 60 forward primers for TCR Vbeta segments and 13 reverse primers for TCR Jbeta segments was used. A multiplex PCR assay on genomic DNA amplified the CDR3 region of rearranged TCR beta genes. The Illumina HiSeq System was used to sequence the amplified TCR beta libraries as 87-base-pair reads. The study's own analysis went as follows. In a later analysis, tens of millions of unique TCR beta chains were counted across the approximately 670 repertoires, and roughly 10 million of these chains were shared by at least two donors. Raw reads were error-corrected and collapsed into unique sequences with a nearest-neighbor algorithm that merged closely related sequences to remove PCR and sequencing errors. To assign V, D and J gene segments, CDR3 sequences were aligned to IMGT reference sequences. For a sequence to be retained, a match of at least six nucleotides to both a V gene segment and a J gene segment was required. A rearrangement counted as productive if the CDR3 had no stop codons and remained in frame with V and J, and every other rearrangement counted as non-productive. CDR3 was defined by IMGT convention, running from the second conserved V-encoded cysteine to the conserved J-encoded phenylalanine. The earlier analysis of approximately 590 of the donors excluded any sequence lacking an unambiguous match to a single V gene segment. An earlier analysis of fewer than 650 of the donors classified V segments as functional when productive rearrangements were above 56.7% and as segregating when the standard deviation between donors was above 5%. A statistical classification framework was developed to diagnose cytomegalovirus status using the catalog of TCR beta chain sequences. V and J gene assignment, in a later analysis, came from comparing TCR nucleotide sequences with IMGT/GENE-DB human TR gene sequences. In a later analysis, CDR3 sequences and most-parsimonious VDJ recombination scenarios were assigned using the TCRdist pipeline. In a later analysis, every TCR beta chain was defined by the combination of its CDR3 amino acid sequence and its V-gene family, and reads without a unique V-gene family were dropped. To address suspected cross-contamination and a sequencing artifact, a later analysis removed roughly 580 highly shared, low-generation-probability nucleotide sequences. For each public chain, a later analysis derived a clonal expansion index from normalized ranks of inferred template counts within each repertoire. In a later analysis, generation probabilities were computed using a VDJ recombination model fitted to out-of-frame rearrangements, and the results were checked against IGoR. A later analysis scored TCR-TCR, TCR-HLA and TCR-CMV co-occurrence with hypergeometric tests, applying a repertoire-size bias correction to TCR pairs. To estimate false discovery rates, a later analysis permuted the HLA or CMV assignments 20 times. In a later analysis, co-occurring TCRs were grouped using DBSCAN, with TCRdist sequence similarity added in when clustering inside HLA-allele-positive subsets. For co-occurrence clustering, repertoires with fewer than 30,000 or more than 120,000 public chains were excluded, along with four to six repertoires with anomalous nucleotide sharing. This is the immuneACCESS table as TCRdb keeps it, with only in-frame sequences that have V and J called. A part of the clones is gone; compared with another copy, unresolved V genes explain less than half, and the rest is unexplained. V and J calls and clone size are given by that table; D and trimming were obtained from the DNA. The sample contains 85,000 to 130,000 clones, roughly three quarters of them found a single time. The ten top clones hold approximately 1.9% of the sample.

V lost 5 bases and J lost 4 bases; the stretch between them is 15 bases long. The germline V gene provides CDR1 SGDLS and CDR2 YYNGEE. The CDR3 spans 14 residues, from the cysteine through the phenylalanine. Only CDR3 DNA is held: 42 bases, read in frame from base 1. Notes on this clone: Its antigen has not been determined. No base quality information exists; no much larger clone differs at one position.

Sequencing was performed on PBMCs. The origin of this receptor is a woman aged 40 to 50 in good health and CMV-seronegative. The chain is assembled from TRBV9 and TRBJ1-2; the D gene cannot be resolved reliably. At the DNA level, the sequence is TGTGCCAGCAGTTCTACAGAAATTCTCTATGGCTACACCTTC. Translation gives CASSSTEILYGYTF.